This TCR beta chain stems from a study of blood T cell repertoires in COVID-19. Whole-study context: Whether acute or convalescent, the COVID-19 samples came from the United States, Italy and Spain. T cells, B-cell-depleted T cells, or PBMCs supplied cDNA or gDNA.

In the source study's methods: Amplified reference gene primers provided the basis for estimating nucleated cell counts. The assay was immunoSEQ multiplex PCR, and TCRdb's table has in-frame clones only and misses some. V and J calls and clone size come straight from that table; D and trimming were deduced from the DNA. Found here are 260,000 or so clones, over 75% of them singletons; the top ten hold about 9.1%. From germline, CDR1 is SGHNT and CDR2 YYREEE (reference sequence). The V gene end was trimmed by 3 bases and the J gene end by 2 bases; junction bases not matched to a gene: 3. CDR3 length: 15 amino acids.

Sequenced input: peripheral blood. This chain connects TRBV5-4 to TRBJ2-7; 12 bases are shared with TRBD2. The sequence was collected from a human donor in a cohort sampled during active COVID-19. The CDR3 DNA reads as TGTGCCAGCAGCTCTTGGACTAGCGGGACCTACGAGCAGTACTTC. Translated, it gives CASSSWTSGTYEQYF.